This TCR beta chain was captured in a study of T cell responses to AZD1222 COVID-19 vaccine. Study context: Second-dose groups at about 4 or about 12 weeks were pooled. Study-wide results and limits: Across the whole spike, CD4 TCRs peaked at regions 160-218 and 743-854. Mostly white British, mostly female donors; authors suggested clonal diversity may be underestimated. Repertoires in all cases were sampled only once the peak T cell response had passed.

TCRdb's table, derived via immunoSEQ multiplex PCR, lists solely in-frame clones and lacks some. Here the sample spans some 120,000 clones, roughly 90% being singletons. The length of the CDR3 is 16 residues. The germline V and J ends were trimmed by 2 bases and 5 bases, with 18 bases remaining between them. Germline values: CDR1 SGDLS, CDR2 YYNGEE. About this clone itself: What it binds is not known.

This sample comprised peripheral blood, obtained on day 0 of AZD1222 vaccination. This receptor was identified in an adult in good health. The chain joins TRBV9 to TRBJ2-3; the D gene could be TRBD1 or TRBD2 (5 bases each). The DNA of the CDR3 is TGTGCCAGCAGCGTTCACACTCCGGGGCTACTAGATACGCAGTATTTT. Translation gives CASSVHTPGLLDTQYF. Drawing the rest from reference TRBV9 and TRBJ2-3, the complete variable domain is DSGVTQTPKHLITATGQRVTLRCSPRSGDLSVYWYQQSLDQGLQFLIQYYNGEERAKGNILERFSAQQFPDLHSELNLSSLELGDSALYFCASSVHTPGLLDTQYFGPGTRLTVL.